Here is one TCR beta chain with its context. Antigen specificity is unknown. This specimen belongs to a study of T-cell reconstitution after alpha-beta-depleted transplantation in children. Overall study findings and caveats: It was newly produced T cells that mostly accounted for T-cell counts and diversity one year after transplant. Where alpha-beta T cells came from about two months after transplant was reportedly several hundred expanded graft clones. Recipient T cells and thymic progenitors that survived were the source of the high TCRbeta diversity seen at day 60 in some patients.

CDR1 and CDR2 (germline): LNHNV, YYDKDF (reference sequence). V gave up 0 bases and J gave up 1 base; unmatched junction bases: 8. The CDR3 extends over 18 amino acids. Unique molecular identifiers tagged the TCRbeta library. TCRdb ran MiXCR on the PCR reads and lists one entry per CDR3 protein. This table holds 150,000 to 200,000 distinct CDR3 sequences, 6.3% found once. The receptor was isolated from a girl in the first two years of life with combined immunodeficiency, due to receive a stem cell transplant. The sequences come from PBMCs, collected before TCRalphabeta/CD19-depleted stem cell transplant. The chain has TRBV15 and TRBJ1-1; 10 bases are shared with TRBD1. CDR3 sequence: CATSRDVVGDRGNTEAFF. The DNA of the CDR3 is TGTGCCACCAGCAGAGATGTTGTCGGGGACAGGGGGAACACTGAAGCTTTCTTT.